Reported below is one T cell receptor beta chain. These data belong to a study of blood T cell repertoires in COVID-19. Across the whole study: Acute and convalescent COVID-19 specimens originated in the United States, Italy and Spain.

Original handling: Estimated nucleated cell counts came from reference gene primer amplification. TCRdb's table, derived via immunoSEQ multiplex PCR, lists solely in-frame clones and lacks some. Clone size and the V and J calls come from that table; the DNA yielded D and trimming. The sample shows more than 150,000 clones, 80% of them seen only once. There are 16 residues in the CDR3. Germline V gene data show CDR1 as SGHKS and CDR2 as YYEKEE (reference sequence). The trim removed 4 bases at V and 7 bases at J, leaving 10 bases unmatched. Material: peripheral blood. The TCR sequence derives from a man between 60 and 75 years old with acute or convalescent COVID-19. V gene TRBV5-5 combines with J gene TRBJ1-6; 8 bases map to TRBD1. The CDR3 region is CASSTQGQGRNSPLHF. Written as DNA, the CDR3 is TGTGCCAGCAGCACCCAAGGACAGGGAAGAAATTCACCCCTCCACTTT.